Given below is one TCR beta chain in context. The study recruited people aged 18 to 89 years across some 23 US areas. These data originate in a study of blood T cell repertoires in COVID-19. The repertoire was sequenced with immunoSEQ multiplex PCR; TCRdb's copy has only in-frame clones and lacks some. The sample yields more than 300,000 clones, roughly 90% seen once. The V and J ends lost 4 bases and 3 bases, in that order; junction bases with no gene match: 2. Germline V gene sequence: CDR1 SGHRS, CDR2 YFSETQ. This CDR3 spans 14 amino acids. The sequence was obtained from a woman aged 25-40 years who had been exposed to COVID-19. This chain joins TRBV5-1 and TRBJ2-2; 8 nucleotides match TRBD1. Material for sequencing was PBMCs or T cells enriched from blood (not recorded which). The DNA for the CDR3 is TGCGCCAGCAGCGAGACAGGGGACACCGGGGAGCTGTTTTTT. Translated, it gives CASSETGDTGELFF.